Presented here are 23 T cell receptor beta chains from one specimen sequenced in a study of cytomegalovirus exposure and HLA in healthy donors. A multiplex PCR was run with 60 Vbeta primers and 13 Jbeta primers. Method: immunoSEQ multiplex PCR; TCRdb's copy keeps in-frame clones and lacks some. The table has around 150,000 clones, around 84% seen once. Sequenced material: PBMCs. The receptors derive from a man between 18 and 35 years old in good health and CMV-seropositive.

The chain carries TRBV6-5 and TRBJ2-5, with D maybe TRBD1 (6 bases). Trimming removed 2 bases at V and 3 bases at J, with 13 bases between. This CDR3 spans 15 amino acids. CDR1 is MNHEY, CDR2 SVGAGI, per germline. The CDR3 protein is CASSYGGHLKETQYF. The CDR3 bases are TGTGCCAGCAGTTACGGGGGACATTTAAAAGAGACCCAGTACTTC.

In its sample, this clone was seen a few times. The chain joins TRBV11-3 to TRBJ1-2; 10 nucleotides align to TRBD1. Germline V gives CDR1 SGHNT, CDR2 YENEEA. The CDR3 covers 14 residues. The ends lost 2 bases at V and 6 bases at J; junction bases unmatched: 3. The CDR3 DNA reads as TGTGCCAGCAGCTTAATGACAGGGGGCGATGGCTACACCTTC. Translating it yields CASSLMTGGDGYTF.

This clone was detected a few times. DNA for the CDR3: TGTGCCACCAGCAGAGCAGGGGAGAACATTCAGTACTTC. It is translated as CATSRAGENIQYF. The J gene is TRBJ2-4, the V gene TRBV15, with D tentatively TRBD1 (6 bases). The V end lost 1 base, the J end lost 7 bases, and 8 bases lay between the germline ends. The CDR3 is 13 residues long. Germline CDR1 is LNHNV and CDR2 is YYDKDF (reference sequence).

A few counts support this clone. The rearrangement links TRBV6-5 to TRBJ1-2; 8 bases are a match to TRBD1. J was trimmed by 9 bases and V by 6 bases; bases with no gene match: 9. CDR3 size: 13 residues. The germline V gene encodes CDR1 MNHEY and CDR2 SVGAGI. CDR3 in amino acids: CASREPTGARYTF. CDR3 nucleotide sequence: TGTGCCAGCAGGGAACCGACAGGGGCCCGCTACACCTTC.

The V call is TRBV5-1, the J call TRBJ1-6; 10 nucleotides agree with TRBD1. Germline V gene data show CDR1 as SGHRS and CDR2 as YFSETQ. The V gene end was trimmed by 3 bases and the J gene end by 10 bases; junction bases not matched to a gene: 10. The CDR3 totals 16 residues. The CDR3 loop is CASSSPGQGTGSPLHF. CDR3 DNA sequence: TGCGCCAGCAGCTCACCGGGACAGGGGACGGGATCACCCCTCCACTTT.

This clone has only one observation. The rearrangement joins TRBV9 to TRBJ2-5, with 8 bases lining up with TRBD1. Germline CDR1 is SGDLS and CDR2 is YYNGEE. J gave up 2 bases and V 3 bases, and 9 bases lay outside the gene matches. This CDR3 region has 16 residues. The CDR3 loop is CASSASGTGSQETQYF. DNA of the CDR3: TGTGCCAGCAGCGCATCCGGGACAGGATCACAAGAGACCCAGTACTTC.

The chain combines TRBV7-2 with TRBJ2-5; 8 nucleotides agree with TRBD1. V gave up 5 bases and J gave up 6 bases; unmatched junction bases: 8. From germline, CDR1 is SGHTA and CDR2 FQGNSA. This CDR3 is built from 14 residues. CDR3 nucleotide sequence: TGTGCCAGCAGCCCCTCGACAGGGGAGCAGACCCAGTACTTC. This sequence encodes CASSPSTGEQTQYF. The entire variable domain, with the rest obtained from reference TRBV7-2 and TRBJ2-5, is as follows: GAGVSQSPSNKVTEKGKDVELRCDPISGHTALYWYRQSLGQGLEFLIYFQGNSAPDKSGLPSDRFSAERTGGSVSTLTIQRTQQEDSAVYLCASSPSTGEQTQYFGPGTRLLVL.

The chain employs TRBV5-1 and TRBJ2-7; 8 bases match TRBD1. After removal of 5 bases from V and 3 bases from J, the junction contained 16 bases not matched to a gene. The CDR3 runs to 17 residues. Germline V gene sequence: CDR1 SGHRS, CDR2 YFSETQ. The DNA of the CDR3 is TGCGCCAGCAGACTGGGTGGGACGGGACAGGAAAGCTACGAGCAGTACTTC. Translated, it gives CASRLGGTGQESYEQYF.

The genes are TRBV18 and TRBJ2-3; 10 bases align to TRBD1. The CDR3 sequence is 16 residues long. With V trimmed by 6 bases and J by 3 bases, 9 bases remained unmatched. Germline V CDR1 and CDR2: KGHSH, LQKENI. CDR3 DNA: TGTGCCAGCTCCCCTGGGAGGACAGGGGGGACAGATACGCAGTATTTT. Its protein product is CASSPGRTGGTDTQYF. The full variable domain, in which reference TRBV18 and TRBJ2-3 provide the parts outside the CDR3, is NAGVMQNPRHLVRRRGQEARLRCSPMKGHSHVYWYRQLPEEGLKFMVYLQKENIIDESGMPKERFSAEFPKEGPSILRIQQVVRGDSAAYFCASSPGRTGGTDTQYFGPGTRLTVL.

J is TRBJ2-3 and V is TRBV7-2; 9 bases map to TRBD2. This CDR3 region has 14 residues. Germline V CDR1 and CDR2: SGHTA, FQGNSA. V lost 1 base to trimming and J lost 9 bases; unmatched junction nucleotides: 5. The chain's CDR3 is CASSLGRGGGTQYF. In DNA form, the CDR3 reads TGTGCCAGCAGCTTAGGGCGGGGGGGCGGCACGCAGTATTTT.

The V call is TRBV29-1, the J call TRBJ2-3; 10 positions match TRBD1. The germline V gene encodes CDR1 SQVTM and CDR2 ANQGSEA. The ends lost 5 bases at V and 6 bases at J; junction bases unmatched: 17. This CDR3 contains 17 residues. CDR3 in DNA: TGCAGCGTTCGCGGGCCTGAGACAGGGGGCGGTTTCGATACGCAGTATTTT. Its translation: CSVRGPETGGGFDTQYF.

This chain links TRBV7-2 with TRBJ1-1; 8 bases line up with TRBD1. The CDR3 spans 14 residues. Looked up from germline, CDR1 is SGHTA and CDR2 is FQGNSA. With V trimmed by 5 bases and J by 5 bases, 7 bases remained unmatched. This CDR3 is CASSPMTGVTEAFF. The DNA for the CDR3 is TGTGCCAGCAGCCCGATGACAGGGGTGACTGAAGCTTTCTTT.

This chain links TRBV4-3 with TRBJ2-1; D is ambiguous. V dropped 0 bases and J dropped 7 bases, with 7 bases sitting between them. Germline CDR1 reads LGHNA; CDR2 reads YSLEER. The CDR3 spans 13 residues. The CDR3 nucleotides read TGCGCCAGCAGCCAAGATTACGGGAATGAGCAGTTCTTC. Protein: CASSQDYGNEQFF.

This clone was recorded only once. This chain uses TRBV6-1 with TRBJ1-1; no clear D. Germline CDR1 reads MNHNS; CDR2 reads SASEGT. V shed 8 bases and J shed 1 base, with 17 bases lying between them. The CDR3 totals 15 residues. CDR3 amino acids: CASHFPELGNTEAFF. The DNA for the CDR3 is TGTGCCAGCCACTTTCCGGAGCTGGGGAACACTGAAGCTTTCTTT.

With respect to this clone: One end of the junction varies from germline; a read error may be responsible. J is TRBJ2-7 and V is TRBV13; 10 bases are a match to TRBD1. The length of the CDR3 is 15 residues. Germline CDR1 is PRHDT and CDR2 is FYEKMQ (reference sequence). The CDR3 DNA is TGTGCCAGCAGCTACGGATCCGGGACAGGGGACGAACAGTACTTC. It yields the protein CASSYGSGTGDEQYF.

The chain links TRBV18 to TRBJ2-5, with D possibly matching TRBD1 (5 bases). The CDR3 has 13 residues. V was cut by 3 bases and J by 1 base, with 6 bases left in between. Germline V gene sequence: CDR1 KGHSH, CDR2 LQKENI. This CDR3 reads CASSPRAQETQYF. As DNA, the CDR3 is TGTGCCAGCTCACCCAGGGCCCAAGAGACCCAGTACTTC. The whole variable domain, filled in from reference TRBV18 and TRBJ2-5, reads NAGVMQNPRHLVRRRGQEARLRCSPMKGHSHVYWYRQLPEEGLKFMVYLQKENIIDESGMPKERFSAEFPKEGPSILRIQQVVRGDSAAYFCASSPRAQETQYFGPGTRLLVL.

The rearrangement joins TRBV14 to TRBJ2-7, with 7 bases lining up with TRBD1. Germline V gene data show CDR1 as SGHDN and CDR2 as FVKESK. The CDR3 covers 15 residues. The V and J ends lost 2 bases and 6 bases, in that order; junction bases with no gene match: 10. In DNA form, the CDR3 reads TGTGCCAGCAGCCAACTCGACAGGGTGGCATCCGAGCAGTACTTC. Encoded protein: CASSQLDRVASEQYF.

This clone turned up a few times. The V gene is TRBV14, the J gene TRBJ2-7; 8 positions agree with TRBD1. The CDR3 extends over 12 amino acids. CDR1 and CDR2 from the germline V gene are SGHDN and FVKESK. The trim removed 4 bases at V and 9 bases at J, leaving 5 bases unmatched. The CDR3: CASSPDRAVQYF. In DNA form, the CDR3 reads TGTGCCAGCAGCCCGGACAGGGCGGTGCAGTACTTC.

The gene calls are TRBV9 and TRBJ2-6, with 7 positions matching TRBD2. From germline, CDR1 is SGDLS and CDR2 YYNGEE. The CDR3 runs 15 residues. The junction had 4 bases not matched to a gene; V was cut back by 4 bases and J by 3 bases. The CDR3 is CASSLGGSGANVLTF. The CDR3 DNA is TGTGCCAGCAGCCTCGGGGGGAGTGGGGCCAACGTCCTGACTTTC. The complete variable domain, with remaining parts taken from reference TRBV9 and TRBJ2-6, reads DSGVTQTPKHLITATGQRVTLRCSPRSGDLSVYWYQQSLDQGLQFLIQYYNGEERAKGNILERFSAQQFPDLHSELNLSSLELGDSALYFCASSLGGSGANVLTFGAGSRLTVL.

About this clone itself: Within the sample, other DNA sequences also encode this same CDR3. The chain uses TRBV7-2 and TRBJ2-7, with a weak D call TRBD2 (7 bases). Trimming took 3 bases from V and 0 from J, leaving 12 bases between them. Germline loops: CDR1 SGHTA, CDR2 FQGNSA. The CDR3 extends over 15 amino acids. CDR3 sequence reads: CASSFGGGSSYEQYF. In DNA, the CDR3 is TGTGCCAGCAGCTTTGGGGGGGGCAGCTCCTACGAGCAGTACTTC.

V usage is TRBV6-6 and J usage is TRBJ1-1; 7 bases fit TRBD1. Germline CDR1 and CDR2: MNHNY and SVGAGI (reference sequence). The CDR3 has 14 residues. V lost 7 bases, J lost 2 bases, and 7 bases stayed unmatched. The CDR3 is CASIAGTANTEAFF. The CDR3 region has the DNA TGTGCCAGCATCGCCGGGACAGCCAACACTGAAGCTTTCTTT.

The chain uses TRBV9 and TRBJ1-4, with no clear D. In germline, CDR1 is SGDLS, CDR2 YYNGEE. Trimming pared 3 bases from V and 8 bases from J, leaving 17 bases between. This CDR3 has 15 residues. The CDR3 is CASSATEGLKEKLFF. CDR3 coding DNA: TGTGCCAGCAGCGCTACGGAGGGATTAAAGGAAAAACTGTTTTTT.

The V gene is TRBV4-3, the J gene TRBJ2-7, with 9 bases lining up with TRBD2. The CDR3 contains 16 residues. Germline V gives CDR1 LGHNA, CDR2 YSLEER. The trim removed 0 bases at V and 1 base at J, leaving 4 bases unmatched. The CDR3 DNA sequence: TGCGCCAGCAGCCAAGAAGCGGGGGGTGCTTCCTACGAGCAGTACTTC. Translation gives CASSQEAGGASYEQYF.